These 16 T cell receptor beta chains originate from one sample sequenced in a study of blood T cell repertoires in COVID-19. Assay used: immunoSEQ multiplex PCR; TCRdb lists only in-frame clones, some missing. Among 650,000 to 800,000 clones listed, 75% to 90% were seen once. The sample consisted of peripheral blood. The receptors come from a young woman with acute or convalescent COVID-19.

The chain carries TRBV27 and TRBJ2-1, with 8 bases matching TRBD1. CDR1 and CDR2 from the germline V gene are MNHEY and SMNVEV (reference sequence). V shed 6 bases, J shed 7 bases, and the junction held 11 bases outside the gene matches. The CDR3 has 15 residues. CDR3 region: CASRGKDRVGNEQFF. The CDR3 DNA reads TGTGCCAGCAGGGGAAAGGACAGGGTTGGAAATGAGCAGTTCTTC.

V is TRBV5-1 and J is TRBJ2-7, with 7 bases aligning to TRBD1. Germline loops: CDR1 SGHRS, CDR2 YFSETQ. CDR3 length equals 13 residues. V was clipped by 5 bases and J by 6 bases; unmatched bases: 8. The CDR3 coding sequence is TGCGCCAGCAGACCGACAGGGTTGGGCGAGCAGTACTTC. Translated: CASRPTGLGEQYF.

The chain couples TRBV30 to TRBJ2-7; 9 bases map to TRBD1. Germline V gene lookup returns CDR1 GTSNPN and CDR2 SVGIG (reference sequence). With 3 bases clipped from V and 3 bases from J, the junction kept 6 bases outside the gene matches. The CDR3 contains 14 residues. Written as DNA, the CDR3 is TGTGCCTGGAGACGAGGACAGGGGTTCTACGAGCAGTACTTC. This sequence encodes CAWRRGQGFYEQYF. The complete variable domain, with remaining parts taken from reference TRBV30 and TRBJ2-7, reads SQTIHQWPATLVQPVGSPLSLECTVEGTSNPNLYWYRQAAGRGLQLLFYSVGIGQISSEVPQNLSASRPQDRQFILSSKKLLLSDSGFYLCAWRRGQGFYEQYFGPGTRLTVT.

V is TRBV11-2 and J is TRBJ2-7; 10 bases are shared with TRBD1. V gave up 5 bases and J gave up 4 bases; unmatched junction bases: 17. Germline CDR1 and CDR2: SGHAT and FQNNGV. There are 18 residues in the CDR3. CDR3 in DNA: TGTGCCAGCAGCATCAAGAGAAGTTGGGACAGGGGCCTGTACGAGCAGTACTTC. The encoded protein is CASSIKRSWDRGLYEQYF.

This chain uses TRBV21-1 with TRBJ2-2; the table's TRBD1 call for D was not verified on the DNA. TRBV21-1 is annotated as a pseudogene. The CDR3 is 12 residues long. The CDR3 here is CASPSYTGELFF. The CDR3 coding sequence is TGTGCCAGCCCCAGTTACACCGGGGAGCTGTTTTTT.

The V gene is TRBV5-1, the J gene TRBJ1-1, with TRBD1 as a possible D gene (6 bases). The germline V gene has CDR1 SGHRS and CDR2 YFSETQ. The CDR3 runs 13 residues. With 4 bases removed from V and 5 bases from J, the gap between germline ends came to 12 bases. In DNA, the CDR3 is TGCGCCAGCAGCCCCGGGACACGGACTGAAGCTTTCTTT. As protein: CASSPGTRTEAFF.

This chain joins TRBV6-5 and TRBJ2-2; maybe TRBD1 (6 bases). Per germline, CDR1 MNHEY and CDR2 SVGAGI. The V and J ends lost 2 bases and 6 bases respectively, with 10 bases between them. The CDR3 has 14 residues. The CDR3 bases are TGTGCCAGCAGTTACAACAGGGTCCCCGGGGAGCTGTTTTTT. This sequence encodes CASSYNRVPGELFF.

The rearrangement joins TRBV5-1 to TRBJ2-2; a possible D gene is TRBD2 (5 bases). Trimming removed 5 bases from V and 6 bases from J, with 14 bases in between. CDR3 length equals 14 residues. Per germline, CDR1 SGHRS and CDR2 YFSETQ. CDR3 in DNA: TGCGCCAGCAGAGGGAGTGGAGGTGCCGGGGAGCTGTTTTTT. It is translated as CASRGSGGAGELFF.

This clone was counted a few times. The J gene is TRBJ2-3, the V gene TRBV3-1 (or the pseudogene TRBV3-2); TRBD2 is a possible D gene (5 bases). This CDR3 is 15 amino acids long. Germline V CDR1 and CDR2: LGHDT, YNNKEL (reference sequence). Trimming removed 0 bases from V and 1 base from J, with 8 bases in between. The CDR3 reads CASSQDDSGTDTQYF. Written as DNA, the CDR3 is TGTGCCAGCAGCCAAGATGATAGCGGCACAGATACGCAGTATTTT.

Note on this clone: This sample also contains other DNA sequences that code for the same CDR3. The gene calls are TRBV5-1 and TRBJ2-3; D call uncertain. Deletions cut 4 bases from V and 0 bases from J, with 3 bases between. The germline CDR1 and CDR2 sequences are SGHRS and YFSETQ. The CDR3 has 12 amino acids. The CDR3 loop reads CASSPSTDTQYF. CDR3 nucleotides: TGCGCCAGCAGCCCGAGCACAGATACGCAGTATTTT. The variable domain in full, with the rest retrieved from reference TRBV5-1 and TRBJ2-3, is KAGVTQTPRYLIKTRGQQVTLSCSPISGHRSVSWYQQTPGQGLQFLFEYFSETQRNKGNFPGRFSGRQFSNSRSEMNVSTLELGDSALYLCASSPSTDTQYFGPGTRLTVL.

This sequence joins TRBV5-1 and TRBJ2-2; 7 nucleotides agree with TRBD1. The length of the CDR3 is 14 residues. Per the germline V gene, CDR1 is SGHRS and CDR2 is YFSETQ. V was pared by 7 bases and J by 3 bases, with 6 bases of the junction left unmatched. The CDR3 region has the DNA TGCGCCAGCGGTGGGCAGGGGGACACCGGGGAGCTGTTTTTT. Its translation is CASGGQGDTGELFF.

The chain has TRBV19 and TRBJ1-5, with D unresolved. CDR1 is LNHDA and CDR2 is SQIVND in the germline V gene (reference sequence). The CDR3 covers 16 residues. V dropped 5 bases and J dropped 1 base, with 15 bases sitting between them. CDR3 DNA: TGTGCCAGTAGTGGTTTACGGAGGAAGAGCAATCAGCCCCAGCATTTT. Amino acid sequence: CASSGLRRKSNQPQHF.

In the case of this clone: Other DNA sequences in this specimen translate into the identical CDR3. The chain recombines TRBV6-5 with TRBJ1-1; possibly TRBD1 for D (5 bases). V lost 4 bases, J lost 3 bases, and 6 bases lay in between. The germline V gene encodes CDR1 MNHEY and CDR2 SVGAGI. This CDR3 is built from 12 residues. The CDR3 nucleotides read TGTGCCAGCAGTTCGGGGGACACTGAAGCTTTCTTT. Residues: CASSSGDTEAFF.

The CDR3 loop reads CASSFSHRAGPFIYF. As DNA, the CDR3 is TGTGCCAGCAGCTTTTCCCACAGGGCTGGGCCCTTCATATATTTT. The chain has TRBV5-6 and TRBJ1-3; the D gene is possibly TRBD1 (6 bases). Trimming removed 2 bases at V and 12 bases at J, with 21 bases between. From germline, CDR1 is SGHDT and CDR2 YYEEEE. This CDR3 comprises 15 residues.

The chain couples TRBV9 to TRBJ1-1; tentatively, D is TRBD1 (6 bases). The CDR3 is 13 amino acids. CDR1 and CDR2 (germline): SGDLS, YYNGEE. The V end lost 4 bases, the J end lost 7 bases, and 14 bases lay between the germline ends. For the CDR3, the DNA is TGTGCCAGCAGCCCTAGGGGGGGCAATGAAGCTTTCTTT. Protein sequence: CASSPRGGNEAFF.

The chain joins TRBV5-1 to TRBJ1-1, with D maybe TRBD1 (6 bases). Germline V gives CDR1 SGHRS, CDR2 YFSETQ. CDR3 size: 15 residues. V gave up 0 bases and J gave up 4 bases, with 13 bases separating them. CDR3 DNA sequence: TGCGCCAGCAGCTTGGGGGCAGGGGTTGGCACTGAAGCTTTCTTT. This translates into CASSLGAGVGTEAFF.